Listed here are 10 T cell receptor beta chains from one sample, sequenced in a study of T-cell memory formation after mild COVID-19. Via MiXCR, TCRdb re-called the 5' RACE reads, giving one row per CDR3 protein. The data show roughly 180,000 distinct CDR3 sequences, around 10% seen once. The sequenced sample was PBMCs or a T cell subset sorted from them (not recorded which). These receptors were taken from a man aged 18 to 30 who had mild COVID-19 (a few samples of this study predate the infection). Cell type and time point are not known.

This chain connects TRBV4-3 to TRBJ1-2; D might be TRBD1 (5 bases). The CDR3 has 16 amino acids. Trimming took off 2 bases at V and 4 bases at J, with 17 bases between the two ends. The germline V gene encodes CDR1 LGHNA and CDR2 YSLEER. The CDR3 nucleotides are TGCGCCAGCAGCCAAACCCCTGTCGACAGATCCTATGGCTACACCTTC. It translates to CASSQTPVDRSYGYTF.

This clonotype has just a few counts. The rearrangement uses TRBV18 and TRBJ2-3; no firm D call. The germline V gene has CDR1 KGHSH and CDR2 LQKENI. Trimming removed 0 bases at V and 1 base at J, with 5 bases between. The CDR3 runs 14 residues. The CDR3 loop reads CASSPPSGTDTQYF. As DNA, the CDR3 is TGTGCCAGCTCACCACCATCGGGCACAGATACGCAGTATTTT.

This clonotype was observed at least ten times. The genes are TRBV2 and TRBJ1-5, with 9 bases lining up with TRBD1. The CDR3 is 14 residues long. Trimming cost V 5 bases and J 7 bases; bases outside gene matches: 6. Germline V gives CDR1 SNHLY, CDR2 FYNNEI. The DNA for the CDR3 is TGTGCCAGCAGTAGGGGGACAGGGCGGCAGCCCCAGCATTTT. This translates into CASSRGTGRQPQHF. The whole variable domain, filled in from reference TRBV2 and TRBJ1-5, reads EPEVTQTPSHQVTQMGQEVILRCVPISNHLYFYWYRQILGQKVEFLVSFYNNEISEKSEIFDDQFSVERPDGSNFTLKIRSTKLEDSAMYFCASSRGTGRQPQHFGDGTRLSIL.

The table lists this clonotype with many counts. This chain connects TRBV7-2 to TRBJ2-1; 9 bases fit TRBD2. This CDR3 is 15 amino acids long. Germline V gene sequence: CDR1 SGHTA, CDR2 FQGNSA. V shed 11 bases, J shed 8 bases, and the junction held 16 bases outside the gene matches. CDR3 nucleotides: TGTGCCTCCAAGGATCTAGCGGGGAGCTCTTATGAGCAGTTCTTC. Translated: CASKDLAGSSYEQFF.

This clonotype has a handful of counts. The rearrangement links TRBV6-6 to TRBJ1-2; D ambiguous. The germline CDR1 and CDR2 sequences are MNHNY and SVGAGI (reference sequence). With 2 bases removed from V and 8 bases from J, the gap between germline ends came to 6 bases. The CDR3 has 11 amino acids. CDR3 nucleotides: TGTGCCAGCAGTTACCACTCCGGCTACACCTTC. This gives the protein CASSYHSGYTF.

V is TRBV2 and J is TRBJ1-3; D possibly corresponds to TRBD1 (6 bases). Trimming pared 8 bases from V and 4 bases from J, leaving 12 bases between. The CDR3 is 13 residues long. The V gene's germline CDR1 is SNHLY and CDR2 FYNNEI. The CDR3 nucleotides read TGTGCCAGCCACACGGACAGCGGAAACACCATATATTTT. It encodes CASHTDSGNTIYF.

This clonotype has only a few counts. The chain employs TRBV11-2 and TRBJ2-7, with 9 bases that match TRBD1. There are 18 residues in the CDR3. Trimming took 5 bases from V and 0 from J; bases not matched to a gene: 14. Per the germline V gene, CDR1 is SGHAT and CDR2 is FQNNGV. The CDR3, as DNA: TGTGCCAGCAGCCTACGAGTAGGGGGACAGGGCACCTCCTACGAGCAGTACTTC. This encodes CASSLRVGGQGTSYEQYF.

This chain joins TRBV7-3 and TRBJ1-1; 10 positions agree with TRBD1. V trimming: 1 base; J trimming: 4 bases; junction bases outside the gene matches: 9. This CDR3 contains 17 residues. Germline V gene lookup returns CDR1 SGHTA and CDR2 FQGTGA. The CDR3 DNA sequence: TGTGCCAGCAGCTTAATGGGGACAGGGGCCGGAGGCACTGAAGCTTTCTTT. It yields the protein CASSLMGTGAGGTEAFF.

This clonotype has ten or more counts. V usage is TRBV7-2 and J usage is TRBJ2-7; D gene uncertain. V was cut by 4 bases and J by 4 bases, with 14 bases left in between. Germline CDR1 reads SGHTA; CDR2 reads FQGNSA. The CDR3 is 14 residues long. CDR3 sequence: CASSSQTGTYEQYF. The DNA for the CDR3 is TGTGCCAGCAGCTCCCAAACCGGCACGTACGAGCAGTACTTC.

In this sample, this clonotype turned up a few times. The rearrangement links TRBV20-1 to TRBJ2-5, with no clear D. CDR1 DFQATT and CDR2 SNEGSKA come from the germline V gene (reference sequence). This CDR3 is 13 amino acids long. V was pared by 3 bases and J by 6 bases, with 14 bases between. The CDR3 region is CSASSVHLKTQYF. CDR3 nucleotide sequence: TGCAGTGCTAGTTCAGTCCACCTAAAGACCCAGTACTTC.